This T cell receptor (beta chain) was identified during a study of blood T cell repertoires in COVID-19. Only in-frame clones appear in the TCRdb table, and some are missing; sequencing was by immunoSEQ multiplex PCR. In the table there are around 60,000 clones, 72% of which are singletons. CDR3 size: 13 residues. CDR1 is SGHTA, CDR2 FQGTGA, per germline. V gave up 5 bases and J gave up 7 bases, with 12 bases separating them. V is TRBV7-3 and J is TRBJ2-4, with D perhaps TRBD1 (6 bases). The receptor's source is a woman between 70 and 85 years old with COVID-19, enrolled during active disease. Sequenced: peripheral blood. CDR3 sequence reads: CASSLNRDNIQYF. DNA for the CDR3: TGTGCCAGCAGCCTCAACAGGGACAACATTCAGTACTTC.